This T cell receptor beta chain was identified during a study of metastatic and nonmetastatic thyroid tumors. Points from the study as a whole: Reports indicated that malignant thyroid tumors showed significantly higher TCR beta diversity than benign nodules did, in blood and tumor.

The CDR3 extends over 14 amino acids. The germline V and J ends were trimmed by 0 bases and 5 bases, with 9 bases remaining between them. Germline V lookup: CDR1 SGHRS, CDR2 YFSETQ. None of the patients had undergone any treatment ahead of thyroid surgery. TCRdb redid the clone calls on the PCR reads using MiXCR. Found here are over 30,000 clones, about 20% of them singletons; the top ten hold roughly 3%. This clone was recorded a few times. Its antigen remains unidentified. The source is a male donor with papillary thyroid cancer or a benign thyroid nodule (not recorded which). Some clones in this sample may be carry-over from other donors' samples. Material: tumor tissue. V and J are TRBV5-1 and TRBJ2-1, with D maybe TRBD2 (6 bases). As DNA, the CDR3 is TGCGCCAGCAGCTTGGGGGGGACTGACAATGAGCAGTTCTTC. It encodes CASSLGGTDNEQFF.